The clone carrying this TCR beta chain was observed a few times. Antigen: not known. The data originate from a study of cytomegalovirus exposure and HLA in healthy donors. Findings of the study overall: It was assumed in the presence/absence analyses that sequencing depth was roughly uniform across donors. In the analysis, some V segments, TRBV6-2 and TRBV6-3 included, were excluded as indistinguishable.

V was clipped by 8 bases and J by 4 bases; unmatched bases: 6. Germline values: CDR1 SGHRS, CDR2 YFSETQ. The CDR3 has 13 amino acids. Each donor was healthy, and each was a bone marrow donor. With 60 Vbeta and 13 Jbeta primers, the PCR was carried out. Method: immunoSEQ multiplex PCR; TCRdb's copy keeps in-frame clones and lacks some. The sample gives about 120,000 clones, around 83% of which show up once; 0.95% to 1.1% is in the top ten. V is TRBV5-1 and J is TRBJ2-7; 10 bases match TRBD1. The sequence came from a human donor in good health. Specimen: PBMCs. The CDR3 nucleotides read TGCGCCAGTAGACAGGGGGCGGAATACGAGCAGTACTTC. Protein product: CASRQGAEYEQYF. Full variable domain (missing parts from reference TRBV5-1 and TRBJ2-7): KAGVTQTPRYLIKTRGQQVTLSCSPISGHRSVSWYQQTPGQGLQFLFEYFSETQRNKGNFPGRFSGRQFSNSRSEMNVSTLELGDSALYLCASRQGAEYEQYFGPGTRLTVT.